A single sample is the source of the 14 T cell receptor beta chains below, sequenced in a study of patients and donors after allogeneic stem cell transplantation. One entry per CDR3 protein, called by TCRdb with MiXCR from the RT-PCR reads. The repertoire holds about 57,000 distinct CDR3 sequences, with less than 15% as singletons. The specimen sequenced was blood, either unsorted or a sorted T cell fraction (not recorded which). Every receptor here comes from a human donor who was either an allogeneic HSCT recipient or a stem cell or donor lymphocyte infusion donor (not recorded which). It is not recorded whose cells these are; they may come from a transplant donor.

In this sample, this clonotype turned up many times. The chain recombines TRBV7-9 with TRBJ1-5, with D maybe TRBD1 (6 bases). The CDR3 runs 15 residues. The V and J ends lost 1 base and 8 bases respectively, with 15 bases between them. Germline CDR1 reads SEHNR; CDR2 reads FQNEAQ (reference sequence). The CDR3 DNA reads as TGTGCCAGCAGCTTAGACAGGGCGACATTTGAGCCCCAGCATTTT. Encoded protein: CASSLDRATFEPQHF.

The chain links TRBV6-5 to TRBJ2-7; 7 bases fit TRBD1. From germline, CDR1 is MNHEY and CDR2 SVGAGI. Trimming cost V 2 bases and J 3 bases; bases outside gene matches: 1. The CDR3 sequence is 13 residues long. The CDR3 reads CASSYGQVYEQYF. DNA of the CDR3: TGTGCCAGCAGTTACGGACAGGTCTACGAGCAGTACTTC.

This chain joins TRBV14 and TRBJ1-1; no reliable D call. CDR3 length: 13 residues. Between the trimmed V and J ends, which lost 4 bases and 11 bases, there was a span of 17 bases. From germline, CDR1 is SGHDN and CDR2 FVKESK. CDR3 loop: CASSPAGVARAFF. CDR3 in DNA: TGTGCCAGCAGCCCGGCTGGGGTGGCGCGGGCTTTCTTT.

This clonotype has just a few counts. The chain is built from TRBV6-5 and TRBJ2-5; 8 nucleotides agree with TRBD1. J was trimmed by 6 bases and V by 6 bases; bases with no gene match: 12. CDR3 length: 15 amino acids. The V gene's germline CDR1 is MNHEY and CDR2 SVGAGI. CDR3 DNA: TGTGCCAGCAGCACTTGGACAGGGACGGGAAAGACCCAGTACTTC. Residues: CASSTWTGTGKTQYF.

DNA for the CDR3: TGTGCCAGCAGTCCGGGACAGTTAAATGAAAAACTGTTTTTT. This gives the protein CASSPGQLNEKLFF. The chain uses TRBV27 and TRBJ1-4, with 7 nucleotides matching TRBD1. Germline CDR1 is MNHEY and CDR2 is SMNVEV (reference sequence). V dropped 5 bases and J dropped 5; count of bases not matched to a gene: 5. The CDR3 consists of 14 residues.

This clonotype was counted only a few times. Here the CDR3 reads CATCTGSLQETQYF. For the CDR3, the DNA is TGCGCCACTTGCACCGGGTCACTCCAAGAGACCCAGTACTTC. The chain is built from TRBV5-1 and TRBJ2-5, with D unclear. The CDR3 has 14 residues. Trimming left V 9 bases short and J 1 base short, with 16 bases between. Germline assignment: CDR1 SGHRS and CDR2 YFSETQ.

This clonotype was recorded a few times. The V and J genes are TRBV18 and TRBJ2-7; TRBD1 matches 9 bases. The CDR3 spans 15 residues. V lost 0 bases and J lost 0; bases outside the gene matches: 0. Germline assignment: CDR1 KGHSH and CDR2 LQKENI. The CDR3 nucleotides read TGTGCCAGCTCACCACCGGGACAGGGCTCCTACGAGCAGTACTTC. Amino acid sequence: CASSPPGQGSYEQYF.

The rearrangement uses TRBV14 and TRBJ2-2; D tentatively reads TRBD1 or TRBD2 (5 bases each). This CDR3 is 17 amino acids long. Between the trimmed V and J ends, which lost 0 bases and 3 bases, there was a span of 14 bases. Germline V gene sequence: CDR1 SGHDN, CDR2 FVKESK. The DNA of the CDR3 is TGTGCCAGCAGCCAAGATTCAGAGGGGTGGGACACCGGGGAGCTGTTTTTT. This translates into CASSQDSEGWDTGELFF.

This clonotype was recorded a few times. The chain carries TRBV12-3 or TRBV12-4 and TRBJ2-3; 9 bases agree with TRBD2. The junction had 13 bases not matched to a gene; V was cut back by 5 bases and J by 4 bases. There are 17 residues in the CDR3. CDR3 in amino acids: CASSISGSESLADTQYF. In DNA, the CDR3 is TGTGCCAGCAGTATTAGCGGGAGTGAGTCTTTGGCAGATACGCAGTATTTT.

The sample holds a few counts of this clonotype. The DNA for the CDR3 is TGTGCCATCAGGATCGGACTCTCCTACGAGCAGTACTTC. Translating it yields CAIRIGLSYEQYF. The gene calls are TRBV10-3 and TRBJ2-7, with a possible D match to TRBD2 (5 bases). Germline V gives CDR1 ENHRY, CDR2 SYGVKD. CDR3 length: 13 residues. V was trimmed by 6 bases and J by 0 bases, leaving 9 bases between them.

This clonotype was picked up many times. The CDR3 sequence: CASSLFVGGEFYGYTF. CDR3 coding DNA: TGTGCCAGCAGCTTATTCGTAGGTGGGGAGTTCTATGGCTACACCTTC. V and J are TRBV7-9 and TRBJ1-2; unclear D gene. Trimming pared 2 bases from V and 4 bases from J, leaving 17 bases between. This CDR3 region has 16 residues. CDR1 is SEHNR, CDR2 FQNEAQ, per germline (reference sequence).

This clonotype was observed a handful of times. This chain uses TRBV10-3 with TRBJ2-1, with D perhaps matching TRBD1 or TRBD2 (5 bases each). Trimming cost V 9 bases and J 4 bases, with 13 bases left between them. The CDR3 length is 13 residues. Germline assignment: CDR1 ENHRY and CDR2 SYGVKD. CDR3: CAMAGTSYNEQFF. CDR3 DNA sequence: TGTGCCATGGCCGGGACGAGTTACAATGAGCAGTTCTTC.

The V gene is TRBV2, the J gene TRBJ2-1, with 11 bases fitting TRBD1. V trimming: 3 bases; J trimming: 2 bases; junction bases outside the gene matches: 0. This CDR3 region has 15 residues. CDR1 and CDR2 (germline): SNHLY, FYNNEI. Written as DNA, the CDR3 is TGTGCCAGCAGTGAGGGACAGGGGGCCTACAATGAGCAGTTCTTC. Protein: CASSEGQGAYNEQFF.

This chain links TRBV12-3 or TRBV12-4 with TRBJ2-7, with 13 nucleotides matching TRBD2. The V segment lost 7 bases and the J segment 5 bases; nucleotides outside the gene matches: 8. The CDR3 contains 15 residues. CDR3 amino acids: CASTPGLAGAHEQYF. CDR3 nucleotides: TGTGCCAGCACCCCCGGACTAGCGGGAGCCCACGAGCAGTACTTC.